This T cell receptor (beta chain) derives from a study of vaccination effects on CD4 cells after COVID-19. Study conclusions and caveats: At late timepoints after vaccination, vaccine- and infection-induced clones shrank markedly.

In the ViraFEST assay, antigen-specific CD4+ clonotypes were identified by expansion after peptide-pool stimulation. The culture ran for around nine days, and then CD4+ T cells were isolated. Each participant was given two doses of one vaccine (BNT162b2 or mRNA-1273). Negative nucleocapsid antibody tests before and after vaccination confirmed no previous SARS-CoV-2 infection. Wells containing 1.5 million to 2 million PBMC each were cultured with approximately 9.7 IU/ml IL-2 and about 9.7 ug/ml peptides. The authors replaced half the medium with IL-2 medium on days 3 and 7. Notes on this clone: Its antigen remains unidentified.

Germline V gene lookup returns CDR1 SGHRS and CDR2 YFSETQ. Trimming took 3 bases from V and 4 from J, leaving 10 bases between them. The CDR3 has 13 amino acids. Only in-frame clones appear in the TCRdb table, and some are missing; sequencing was by immunoSEQ multiplex PCR. The sample carries about 60,000 clones, about 78% recorded once. The TCR comes from a human donor who received a COVID-19 vaccine. The sample here was CD4+ T cells from PBMCs cultured with HCoV-OC43 spike peptides, taken after COVID-19 vaccination. This sample's subset: HCoV-OC43 spike overlapping peptide pool stimulation. The chain couples TRBV5-1 to TRBJ1-1; D gene uncertain. CDR3 in DNA: TGCGCCAGCAGCTGGACTCTGGGCACTGAAGCTTTCTTT. Translating it yields CASSWTLGTEAFF. The whole variable domain, filled in from reference TRBV5-1 and TRBJ1-1, reads KAGVTQTPRYLIKTRGQQVTLSCSPISGHRSVSWYQQTPGQGLQFLFEYFSETQRNKGNFPGRFSGRQFSNSRSEMNVSTLELGDSALYLCASSWTLGTEAFFGQGTRLTVV.